This T cell receptor beta chain was identified during a study of human T cells and chemical hapten exposure. Documented time point: patch test 3, about 24 weeks after DPC sensitization. Treatment specified: therapeutic diphenylcyclopropenone sensitization with weekly scalp DPC. Trimming cost V 4 bases and J 5 bases; bases outside gene matches: 9. The CDR3 is made up of 15 amino acids. Germline CDR1 reads MNHEY; CDR2 reads SMNVEV (reference sequence). TCRdb re-derived calls from the RACE reads in MiXCR, one entry per CDR3 protein. Of 82,000 or so distinct CDR3 sequences listed, 13% are singletons. The specimen was whole blood, collected in connection with sensitization to the hapten diphenylcyclopropenone (DPC). This receptor was taken from a woman in her forties or fifties with alopecia areata. Some clones in this sample may be carry-over from other donors' samples. The chain uses TRBV27 and TRBJ2-5; 8 bases match TRBD2. CDR3 residues: CASSSSGGAWETQYF. The CDR3 DNA is TGTGCCAGCAGTTCCTCGGGGGGGGCTTGGGAGACCCAGTACTTC.